This T cell receptor beta chain originates from a study of T cell responses to AZD1222 COVID-19 vaccine. Findings of the study overall: Researchers report vaccine-associated CD4 TCRs spanning spike, with dominance at 160-218 and 743-854. When two AZD1222 doses had been given, Spike-specific TCR breadth and depth rose. Variant regions that are unmutated are reportedly the target of nearly half of spike-specific TCRs.

Here immunoSEQ multiplex PCR was the method, and the copy in TCRdb shows in-frame clones only, minus some. The sample gives some 200,000 clones, 85% to 90% of which show up once; more than 25% is in the top ten. This clone has just one count. Antigen specificity is unknown. This CDR3 is also generated by other DNA sequences in the sample. Specimen: peripheral blood, collected 28 days after the second AZD1222 dose. The source of this sequence is an adult who received the AZD1222 COVID-19 vaccine.

This CDR3 reads CASSSPYEQYF. CDR3 bases: TGTGCCAGCAGTTCACCCTACGAGCAGTACTTC. The chain is built from TRBV12-3 or TRBV12-4 and TRBJ2-7; D remains ambiguous. The CDR3 contains 11 residues. Trimming stripped 4 bases from V and 2 bases from J, with 3 bases between.